These 27 T cell receptor beta chains were sequenced from one sample in a study of blood T cells in healthy people across ages (dated by TCRdb to about 2015). Libraries were prepared through 5' RACE. Sequenced using an Illumina HiSeq 2500. A second PCR of about 7 to 12 cycles was performed with a sample-barcoded 5' primer and a J-beta primer mix. The raw public reads went through TCRdb reprocessing: fastp at Q25, MiXCR clone calling, in-frame beta chains kept. Rows are unified per CDR3 protein, each entry keeping the most common DNA and genes. This sample is represented by some 800,000 distinct CDR3 sequences; around 25% of them were singletons. Approximately 4% of the sample lies in the top ten. This sample was shared with a second study, whose subject was T cells of mothers and their children.

The sequenced sample consisted of blood. The origin of the receptors is a boy between 10 and 17 years old in good health.

This clonotype showed up just a few times. The genes are TRBV6-5 and TRBJ1-4; possibly TRBD1 for D (5 bases). The CDR3 length is 15 residues. Germline values: CDR1 MNHEY, CDR2 SVGAGI. V lost 6 bases to trimming and J lost 10 bases, with 21 bases between them. CDR3 DNA sequence: TGTGCCAGCAGCCAGAGGGGTTTTCGGCTTGGAAAACTGTTTTTT. Protein: CASSQRGFRLGKLFF.

This clonotype appeared a few times. The rearrangement links TRBV4-3 to TRBJ1-4; D not certain. V was trimmed by 0 bases and J by 8 bases, leaving 10 bases between them. This CDR3 has 14 residues. CDR1 and CDR2 from the germline V gene are LGHNA and YSLEER. CDR3 DNA sequence: TGCGCCAGCAGCCAAGAAGGTAGTAGCGAAAAACTGTTTTTT. Amino acids: CASSQEGSSEKLFF.

Written as DNA, the CDR3 is TGTGCCAGCAGCTTAACGGGACAGCCTTATGGCTACACCTTC. This codes for CASSLTGQPYGYTF. The V call is TRBV7-3, the J call TRBJ1-2; 7 bases map to TRBD1. This CDR3 has 14 residues. After removal of 0 bases from V and 5 bases from J, the junction contained 3 bases not matched to a gene. The germline V gene has CDR1 SGHTA and CDR2 FQGTGA.

There are a few counts of this clonotype. This chain uses TRBV3-1 with TRBJ1-4; D gene unclear. CDR1 and CDR2 from the germline V gene are LGHDT and YNNKEL (reference sequence). The CDR3 has 16 amino acids. The ends were cut back, 1 base at V and 0 bases at J, with 9 bases in the middle. CDR3 coding DNA: TGTGCCAGCAGCCAAGGGACCAAAGCAACTAATGAAAAACTGTTTTTT. It encodes CASSQGTKATNEKLFF.

The chain joins TRBV20-1 to TRBJ1-4, with D perhaps matching TRBD1 (5 bases). CDR1 and CDR2 from the germline V gene are DFQATT and SNEGSKA (reference sequence). This CDR3 spans 16 amino acids. The germline V and J ends were trimmed by 3 bases and 6 bases, with 20 bases remaining between them. The CDR3 DNA is TGCAGTGCTAGTCCTGGGGCTTTCGGAGGGCATGAAAAACTGTTTTTT. It translates to CSASPGAFGGHEKLFF.

This clonotype has more than one count but fewer than ten. The chain has TRBV28 and TRBJ1-6; D remains unclear. V lost 3 bases, J lost 11 bases, and 14 bases lay in between. CDR1 and CDR2 from the germline V gene are MDHEN and SYDVKM. The CDR3 is made up of 14 amino acids. This CDR3 reads CASSLSPDGAPLHF. CDR3 nucleotides: TGTGCCAGCAGTTTGTCCCCGGATGGGGCACCCCTCCACTTT.

This clonotype occurred a few times. The V call is TRBV12-3 or TRBV12-4, the J call TRBJ2-5; the match to TRBD1 covers 12 bases. The J call may be faulty, since TRBJ2-1 better matches the DNA end. This CDR3 contains 16 residues. CDR3 protein: CASSPSGQGARNEQFF. The DNA of the CDR3 is TGTGCCAGCAGTCCCTCGGGACAGGGGGCGCGGAATGAGCAGTTCTTC.

The V and J genes are TRBV3-1 and TRBJ2-5; perhaps D is TRBD1 or TRBD2 (5 bases each). Germline V gene data show CDR1 as LGHDT and CDR2 as YNNKEL (reference sequence). This CDR3 has 15 residues. The V end lost 0 bases, the J end lost 4 bases, and 12 bases lay between the germline ends. CDR3 region: CASSQDWGRGETQYF. The CDR3 DNA reads TGTGCCAGCAGCCAAGATTGGGGGAGAGGAGAGACCCAGTACTTC.

This chain joins TRBV7-8 and TRBJ2-7; 11 positions agree with TRBD1. Germline V gene lookup returns CDR1 SGHVS and CDR2 FQNEAQ. The CDR3 is made up of 15 amino acids. V shed 4 bases, J shed 3 bases, and the junction held 5 bases outside the gene matches. DNA of the CDR3: TGTGCCAGCAGCTCGGAGGGGACAGGGGGCTACGAGCAGTACTTC. Translating it yields CASSSEGTGGYEQYF.

This clonotype was counted a few times. The chain is built from TRBV7-9 and TRBJ2-5; D gene ambiguous. TRBJ2-1 matches the DNA end more closely, so the J call is doubtful. This CDR3 has 12 residues. From germline, CDR1 is SEHNR and CDR2 FQNEAQ (reference sequence). The CDR3 is CASSPQPPEQFF. The CDR3 nucleotides read TGTGCCAGCAGCCCCCAGCCGCCCGAGCAGTTCTTC.

This clonotype was seen more than once but under ten times. CDR3 bases: TGTGCCAGCAGTGAATATGACGGGACCTACGAGCAGTACTTC. It specifies CASSEYDGTYEQYF. The chain carries TRBV25-1 and TRBJ2-7, with D perhaps matching TRBD2 (5 bases). The CDR3 is made up of 14 amino acids. CDR1 MGHDK and CDR2 SYGVNS come from the germline V gene. Trimming removed 0 bases at V and 2 bases at J, with 8 bases between.

This clonotype was seen a handful of times. The J gene is TRBJ2-4, the V gene TRBV29-1; D is ambiguous. Trimming shortened V by 4 bases and J by 7 bases, and 14 bases separated the two germline ends. CDR3 length: 13 residues. Germline loops: CDR1 SQVTM, CDR2 ANQGSEA. For the CDR3, the DNA is TGCAGCGTTGGCGTGGCTTCGGGTAACATTCAGTACTTC. Residues: CSVGVASGNIQYF.

This clonotype showed up many times. The gene calls are TRBV27 and TRBJ2-1; TRBD2 matches 9 bases. The CDR3 consists of 16 residues. The ends lost 7 bases at V and 5 bases at J; junction bases unmatched: 12. Germline CDR1 is MNHEY and CDR2 is SMNVEV (reference sequence). The CDR3 coding sequence is TGTGCCAGCACCCCAAGGTTAGCGGGAGTGGACAATGAGCAGTTCTTC. This encodes CASTPRLAGVDNEQFF.

This clonotype was recorded a few times. This chain uses TRBV7-8 with TRBJ1-1, with TRBD1 matching over 10 bases. Trimming at V came to 8 bases and at J to 6 bases, leaving 15 bases not matched to a gene. This CDR3 region has 16 residues. The V gene's germline CDR1 is SGHVS and CDR2 FQNEAQ. The CDR3 nucleotides are TGTGCCAGCGTACCCCGGGACAGGGGATTAGGATCTGAAGCTTTCTTT. It codes for CASVPRDRGLGSEAFF.

The chain uses TRBV6-2 or TRBV6-3 and TRBJ2-3; tentatively, D is TRBD1 (6 bases). V lost 5 bases and J lost 0, with 12 bases in between. This CDR3 has 15 residues. The germline CDR1 and CDR2 sequences are MNHEY and SVGEGT. The CDR3 sequence: CASSPGHPSTDTQYF. DNA for the CDR3: TGTGCCAGCAGTCCGGGACACCCTAGCACAGATACGCAGTATTTT.

This chain connects TRBV20-1 to TRBJ2-5; 7 positions agree with TRBD1. The end of the DNA aligns better with TRBJ2-1, so the J call may be wrong. The CDR3 has 15 residues. Per germline, CDR1 DFQATT and CDR2 SNEGSKA (reference sequence). Here the CDR3 reads CSATDMGQSNSEQFF. The CDR3 bases are TGCAGTGCTACAGATATGGGACAGTCCAACAGTGAGCAGTTCTTC.

The V and J genes are TRBV11-2 and TRBJ2-1; the D is unclear. Germline V lookup: CDR1 SGHAT, CDR2 FQNNGV. V lost 1 base and J lost 6, with 7 bases in between. The CDR3 spans 13 residues. CDR3 sequence reads: CASSLGLINEQFF. The CDR3 DNA is TGTGCCAGCAGCTTAGGACTGATCAATGAGCAGTTCTTC.

This clonotype was observed many times. The V gene is TRBV12-3 or TRBV12-4, the J gene TRBJ2-2; unclear D gene. The CDR3 loop spans 12 amino acids. The V and J ends lost 6 bases and 5 bases respectively, with 7 bases between them. The CDR3 protein is CASSFGTGELFF. DNA for the CDR3: TGTGCCAGCAGCTTTGGGACCGGGGAGCTGTTTTTT.

With regard to this clonotype: The junction shows a germline mismatch at one end, possibly a read error. The V call is TRBV5-1, the J call TRBJ2-5; 9 bases map to TRBD1. Germline CDR1 and CDR2: SGHRS and YFSETQ. The CDR3 runs 11 residues. The CDR3 reads CASSWGQGEFF. In DNA form, the CDR3 reads TGCGCCAGCAGTTGGGGACAGGGCGAGTTCTTC.

In this sample, this clonotype turned up a few times. A much bigger clone sits one base away, suggesting this may be a read error. The genes are TRBV3-1 and TRBJ2-5; TRBD2 agrees at 11 bases. V was pared by 7 bases and J by 9 bases, with 13 bases of the junction left unmatched. In germline, CDR1 is LGHDT, CDR2 YNNKEL (reference sequence). The CDR3 has 15 residues. The CDR3 reads CASTIAGGRREAQYF. CDR3 in DNA: TGTGCCAGCACCATAGCGGGGGGGCGAAGGGAGGCCCAGTACTTC.

This clonotype was found a few times. This sequence joins TRBV12-3 or TRBV12-4 and TRBJ1-5; no clear D. The CDR3 loop spans 13 amino acids. V lost 6 bases and J lost 2, with 8 bases in between. The CDR3 sequence: CASRKDGNQPQHF. The CDR3, as DNA: TGTGCCAGCAGGAAGGACGGCAATCAGCCCCAGCATTTT.

This clonotype was counted only a few times. The chain couples TRBV4-2 to TRBJ2-3, with 9 bases lining up with TRBD2. Germline CDR1 LGHNA, CDR2 YNFKEQ. The trim removed 0 bases at V and 4 bases at J, leaving 2 bases unmatched. The CDR3 has 15 amino acids. The CDR3 sequence: CASSQDGGRADTQYF. CDR3 DNA: TGTGCCAGCAGCCAAGATGGCGGGAGGGCAGATACGCAGTATTTT.

In its sample, this clonotype was seen a few times. The chain's CDR3 is CASSQVDGSLALGETQYF. The DNA for the CDR3 is TGCGCCAGCAGCCAAGTGGACGGGAGCCTGGCCTTAGGGGAGACCCAGTACTTC. The chain recombines TRBV4-3 with TRBJ2-5; tentative D call: TRBD2 (6 bases). The CDR3 loop spans 18 amino acids. CDR1 LGHNA and CDR2 YSLEER come from the germline V gene. V dropped 1 base and J dropped 5 bases, with 23 bases sitting between them.

This clonotype was detected a few times. This chain joins TRBV11-1 and TRBJ2-5; 9 bases line up with TRBD2. From germline, CDR1 is SGHAT and CDR2 FQDESV (reference sequence). This CDR3 contains 18 residues. After removal of 1 base from V and 0 bases from J, the junction contained 9 bases not matched to a gene. In nucleotides, the CDR3 is TGTGCCAGCAGCTTAGGCCTAGCGGGGACGAACTACCAAGAGACCCAGTACTTC. It codes for CASSLGLAGTNYQETQYF.

J is TRBJ2-5 and V is TRBV27, with 7 bases that match TRBD2. The CDR3 totals 14 residues. CDR1 and CDR2 (germline): MNHEY, SMNVEV (reference sequence). J was trimmed by 2 bases and V by 5 bases; bases with no gene match: 5. The CDR3 DNA is TGTGCCAGCAGTGACCGGGACTATCAAGAGACCCAGTACTTC. Protein product: CASSDRDYQETQYF.

J is TRBJ2-3 and V is TRBV12-3 or TRBV12-4; a weak D match, TRBD2 (6 bases). The CDR3 has 12 residues. V dropped 2 bases and J dropped 14 bases, with 14 bases sitting between them. DNA for the CDR3: TGTGCCAGCAGTTTATCAGAGGGGACTGGGTATTTT. It translates to CASSLSEGTGYF.

The chain is built from TRBV20-1 and TRBJ1-5; D not certain. Trimming took off 7 bases at V and 4 bases at J, with 14 bases between the two ends. CDR3 length equals 13 residues. Per the germline V gene, CDR1 is DFQATT and CDR2 is SNEGSKA (reference sequence). DNA of the CDR3: TGCAGTGGAGCGGGAACCGGGAATCAGCCCCAGCATTTT. Translation: CSGAGTGNQPQHF.